This T cell receptor (beta chain) was observed in a study of cytomegalovirus exposure and HLA in healthy donors. This clone appeared a few times. The PCR had 60 Vbeta and 13 Jbeta primers. The data were produced by immunoSEQ multiplex PCR, yet TCRdb's version contains in-frame clones alone and is incomplete. The profile shows about 130,000 clones, about 79% of them singletons. The origin of this receptor is a man aged 18 to 30 in good health and CMV-seronegative. The specimen sequenced was PBMCs.

The CDR3 is CASSVWGPSGETQYF. The CDR3 nucleotides read TGTGCCAGTAGTGTCTGGGGGCCAAGTGGAGAGACCCAGTACTTC. The gene calls are TRBV19 and TRBJ2-5; TRBD1 might be the D (6 bases). The V gene lost 5 bases and the J gene lost 4 bases, with 17 bases spanning the gap. The CDR3 runs to 15 residues. Germline V gives CDR1 LNHDA, CDR2 SQIVND (reference sequence).